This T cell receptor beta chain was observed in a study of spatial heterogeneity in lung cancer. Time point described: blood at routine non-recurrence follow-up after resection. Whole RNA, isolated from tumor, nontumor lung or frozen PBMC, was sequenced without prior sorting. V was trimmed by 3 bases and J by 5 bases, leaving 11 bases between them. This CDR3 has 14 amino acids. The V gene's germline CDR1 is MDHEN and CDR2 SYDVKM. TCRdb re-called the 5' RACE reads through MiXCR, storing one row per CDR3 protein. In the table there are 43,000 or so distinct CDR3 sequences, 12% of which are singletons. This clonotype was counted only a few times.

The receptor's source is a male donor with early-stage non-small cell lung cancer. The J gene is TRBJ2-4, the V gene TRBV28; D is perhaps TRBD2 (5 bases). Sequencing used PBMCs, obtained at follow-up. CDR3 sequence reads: CASSFGGSENIQYF. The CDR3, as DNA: TGTGCCAGCAGTTTTGGAGGTTCGGAAAACATTCAGTACTTC.